A single sample gave rise to the 4 T cell receptor beta chains below, sequenced in a study of identical twins. Via MiXCR, TCRdb re-called the 5' RACE reads, giving one row per CDR3 protein. The sample consists of around 1.7 million distinct CDR3 sequences, about 30% of them appearing once. The specimen sequenced was cord blood. These receptors originate from a newborn girl in good health.

The CDR3: CASSQAQTGAYGYTF. Here the CDR3 DNA reads TGTGCCAGCAGCCAAGCCCAAACAGGTGCCTATGGCTACACCTTC. This sequence joins TRBV3-1 and TRBJ1-2, with D maybe TRBD1 (5 bases). Deletions cut 1 base from V and 4 bases from J, with 13 bases between. Germline V gene lookup returns CDR1 LGHDT and CDR2 YNNKEL (reference sequence). CDR3 length: 15 residues.

This clonotype was counted only a few times. V and J are TRBV7-6 and TRBJ2-5, with TRBD1 matching 10 bases. CDR1 and CDR2 from the germline V gene are SGHVS and FNYEAQ. J was trimmed by 5 bases and V by 5 bases; bases with no gene match: 5. The CDR3 consists of 14 residues. The CDR3 protein is CASSGTGVWETQYF. CDR3 bases: TGTGCCAGCAGCGGGACAGGGGTGTGGGAGACCCAGTACTTC.

This clonotype was detected a few times. CDR3 DNA: TGTGCCATCAGTGTCGGGCAATCCTACGAGCAGTACTTC. Amino acid sequence: CAISVGQSYEQYF. The chain has TRBV10-3 and TRBJ2-7; no clear D gene. V was pared by 4 bases and J by 1 base, with 8 bases between. Germline CDR1 reads ENHRY; CDR2 reads SYGVKD. The CDR3 is made up of 13 amino acids.

Many counts were recorded for this clonotype. This chain connects TRBV29-1 to TRBJ2-3, with 11 bases that match TRBD2. Trimming at V came to 6 bases and at J to 3 bases, leaving 5 bases not matched to a gene. Germline CDR1 is SQVTM and CDR2 is ANQGSEA. The CDR3 is 14 residues long. CDR3 amino acids: CSVRRTSGTDTQYF. CDR3 sequence (DNA): TGCAGCGTCCGCCGGACTAGCGGGACAGATACGCAGTATTTT.